The entry that follows covers one T cell receptor (beta chain) sequence. Its antigen is unidentified. This CDR3 region has 19 residues. These data originate in a study of T-cell reconstitution after alpha-beta-depleted transplantation in children. Study conclusions and caveats: Alpha-beta T cells about two months after transplant reportedly derived from several hundred expanded graft clones.

Preparation of the TCRbeta library was carried out with unique molecular identifiers. TCRdb ran MiXCR on the PCR reads and lists one entry per CDR3 protein. This sample has fewer than 1 million distinct CDR3 sequences, with roughly 16% found just once. This chain uses TRBV21-1 with TRBJ2-1. TRBV21-1 is described as a pseudogene. The TCR sequence derives from a male patient younger than 18 who had a stem cell transplant for acute lymphoblastic leukemia, so the T cells may come from the graft donor. The specimen comprised PBMCs, mostly from graft donor cells, sampled 360 days after TCRalphabeta/CD19-depleted stem cell transplant. The CDR3 DNA follows: TGTGCCAGCAGCAACCTTAAGGTGTTAAGAGGGAGCTCCTACAATGAGCAGTTCTTC. Amino acids: CASSNLKVLRGSSYNEQFF.